This record covers a single T cell receptor (beta chain). A much larger clone lies one base from this, so it may be a read error. PCR was performed a second time for about 6 to 11 cycles using a sample-barcoded 5' primer and a J-beta primer mix. Every molecule of cDNA carried a tag from a template-switch adaptor with 12 random nucleotides. TCRdb re-called the 5' RACE reads with MiXCR, one entry per CDR3 protein. The table shows 780,000 or so distinct CDR3 sequences, with roughly 53% occurring only once. This record belongs to a study of blood T cells in healthy people across ages. Looking at the study overall: Template switching recovered approximately one barcoded beta molecule for every two T cells.

Researchers collected about 10 milliliters of peripheral blood from every single donor. V was pared by 4 bases and J by 1 base, with 14 bases between. In germline, CDR1 is LGHNA, CDR2 YNFKEQ. This CDR3 contains 15 residues. This receptor was obtained from a man older than 75 in good health. Sequenced sample: blood. The chain combines TRBV4-2 with TRBJ2-7, with D maybe TRBD2 (6 bases). The CDR3 coding sequence is TGTGCCAGCAGCCCCTCGGGGGATACATCCTACGAGCAGTACTTC. Protein sequence: CASSPSGDTSYEQYF.